Listed here are 21 T cell receptor beta chains from one sample, sequenced in a study of T-cell reconstitution after alpha-beta-depleted transplantation in children. Library preparation (for TCRbeta) was performed with unique molecular identifiers. Each CDR3 protein gets one entry after TCRdb re-called the PCR reads with MiXCR. The profile shows approximately 240,000 distinct CDR3 sequences, around 9.6% of them singletons. This sample comprised PBMCs from the stem cell graft donor, obtained from the stem cell graft. The source is a human donor who donated a stem cell graft to a child with acute lymphoblastic leukemia.

In its sample, this clonotype was seen a few times. As DNA, the CDR3 is TGTGCCAGCAGGGACGACAGGGTCACTAATGAAAAACTGTTTTTT. It translates to CASRDDRVTNEKLFF. The chain has TRBV6-1 and TRBJ1-4, with 7 bases aligning to TRBD1. The V and J ends lost 6 bases and 2 bases, in that order; junction bases with no gene match: 6. The CDR3 sequence is 15 residues long. CDR1 is MNHNS, CDR2 SASEGT, per germline.

This clonotype was picked up a small number of times. The V call is TRBV5-1, the J call TRBJ2-2; 11 bases are a match to TRBD1. Trimming at V came to 4 bases and at J to 7 bases, leaving 6 bases not matched to a gene. This CDR3 has 15 residues. The V gene's germline CDR1 is SGHRS and CDR2 YFSETQ. Here the CDR3 reads CASSAGQGAGGELFF. Here the CDR3 DNA reads TGCGCCAGCAGCGCCGGACAGGGGGCAGGCGGGGAGCTGTTTTTT. The full variable domain, with the rest looked up from reference TRBV5-1 and TRBJ2-2, is KAGVTQTPRYLIKTRGQQVTLSCSPISGHRSVSWYQQTPGQGLQFLFEYFSETQRNKGNFPGRFSGRQFSNSRSEMNVSTLELGDSALYLCASSAGQGAGGELFFGEGSRLTVL.

The V call is TRBV7-6, the J call TRBJ2-5; D ambiguous. Trimming pared 7 bases from V and 5 bases from J, leaving 11 bases between. CDR3 length: 12 residues. Germline V gives CDR1 SGHVS, CDR2 FNYEAQ. The CDR3 here is CASNPPAETQYF. As DNA, the CDR3 is TGTGCCAGCAATCCCCCAGCGGAGACCCAGTACTTC. Drawing the rest from reference TRBV7-6 and TRBJ2-5, the complete variable domain is GAGVSQSPRYKVTKRGQDVALRCDPISGHVSLYWYRQALGQGPEFLTYFNYEAQQDKSGLPNDRFSAERPEGSISTLTIQRTEQRDSAMYRCASNPPAETQYFGPGTRLLVL.

J is TRBJ2-3 and V is TRBV6-5, with D maybe TRBD1 (5 bases). V was trimmed by 2 bases and J by 0 bases, leaving 9 bases between them. This CDR3 has 15 residues. From germline, CDR1 is MNHEY and CDR2 SVGAGI. The CDR3 coding sequence is TGTGCCAGCAGTTACCGCACAGGTAGCACAGATACGCAGTATTTT. This sequence encodes CASSYRTGSTDTQYF.

The table lists this clonotype with many counts. The J gene is TRBJ2-6, the V gene TRBV19, with D perhaps assigned TRBD1 or TRBD2 (5 bases each). V gave up 7 bases and J gave up 0 bases, with 19 bases separating them. CDR3 length: 18 residues. The germline gives CDR1 LNHDA, CDR2 SQIVND (reference sequence). The CDR3 spells CASTYREGRSSGANVLTF. Here the CDR3 DNA reads TGTGCCAGTACCTATCGTGAGGGGCGAAGCTCTGGGGCCAACGTCCTGACTTTC.

The V call is TRBV27, the J call TRBJ1-1, with no clear D. This CDR3 is built from 14 residues. CDR1 MNHEY and CDR2 SMNVEV come from the germline V gene (reference sequence). Trimming shortened V by 5 bases and J by 4 bases, and 14 bases separated the two germline ends. The CDR3 DNA reads as TGTGCCAGCAGTCTTTTATTAGGGTTCACTGAAGCTTTCTTT. It specifies CASSLLLGFTEAFF.

This clonotype was seen many times. This chain uses TRBV12-3 or TRBV12-4 with TRBJ2-5, with D tentatively TRBD1 or TRBD2 (5 bases each). Trimming stripped 2 bases from V and 5 bases from J, with 15 bases between. This CDR3 contains 15 residues. The CDR3 coding sequence is TGTGCCAGCAGTTTATTTCAGCCCGAGGGGGAGACCCAGTACTTC. Residues: CASSLFQPEGETQYF.

This clonotype was seen more than once but under ten times. The V and J genes are TRBV6-5 and TRBJ1-2; D unclear. Per the germline V gene, CDR1 is MNHEY and CDR2 is SVGAGI. V lost 8 bases and J 3 bases, leaving 10 bases between the germline ends. This CDR3 comprises 12 residues. The CDR3 sequence: CASGGSYYGYTF. CDR3 coding DNA: TGTGCCAGCGGCGGGAGCTACTATGGCTACACCTTC.

This clonotype occurred many times. V and J are TRBV7-9 and TRBJ1-5, with D perhaps TRBD1 (6 bases). In germline, CDR1 is SEHNR, CDR2 FQNEAQ (reference sequence). V lost 1 base to trimming and J lost 3 bases, with 19 bases between them. The CDR3 is made up of 18 amino acids. CDR3 in DNA: TGTGCCAGCAGCTTAGGGGGTTTTGCAGGGGTGATCAATCAGCCCCAGCATTTT. This codes for CASSLGGFAGVINQPQHF.

This clonotype was seen a few times. The chain links TRBV6-2 or TRBV6-3 to TRBJ1-1; D is uncertain. Germline CDR1 reads MNHEY; CDR2 reads SVGEGT. CDR3 length: 15 amino acids. With 0 bases removed from V and 3 bases from J, the gap between germline ends came to 11 bases. This CDR3 is CASSYSRGLYTEAFF. Written as DNA, the CDR3 is TGTGCCAGCAGTTACTCGCGTGGGCTCTACACTGAAGCTTTCTTT.

This clonotype came up many times. The chain has TRBV10-1 and TRBJ2-1; 9 bases agree with TRBD2. The CDR3 covers 15 residues. CDR1 is WNHNN and CDR2 is SYGVQD in the germline V gene (reference sequence). V gave up 2 bases and J gave up 6 bases; unmatched junction bases: 5. DNA for the CDR3: TGCGCCAGCAGTGAGGGGGGACTAGCCCTCAATGAGCAGTTCTTC. It translates to CASSEGGLALNEQFF.

This clonotype was detected ten times or more. This rearrangement joins TRBV12-3 or TRBV12-4 to TRBJ1-2, with 7 bases aligning to TRBD1. The CDR3 is made up of 13 amino acids. Trimming cost V 7 bases and J 7 bases; bases outside gene matches: 9. CDR3 coding DNA: TGTGCCAGCAACCGACGACAGGGTGGTGGCTACACCTTC. Residues: CASNRRQGGGYTF.

The CDR3 region is CASSQELYGYTF. As DNA, the CDR3 is TGTGCCAGCAGCCAAGAACTCTATGGCTACACCTTC. The genes are TRBV14 and TRBJ1-2; no reliable D call. The germline CDR1 and CDR2 sequences are SGHDN and FVKESK. V lost 0 bases, J lost 4 bases, and 3 bases lay in between. The CDR3 runs to 12 residues.

This chain uses TRBV5-1 with TRBJ2-2, with TRBD2 as a possible D gene (6 bases). CDR1 is SGHRS, CDR2 YFSETQ, per germline. V lost 9 bases and J 3 bases, leaving 18 bases between the germline ends. CDR3 length: 15 residues. For the CDR3, the DNA is TGCGCCACTTCACTAGCTGTTCCGGACACCGGGGAGCTGTTTTTT. It yields the protein CATSLAVPDTGELFF.

V and J are TRBV6-6 and TRBJ2-1, with D possibly being TRBD2 (5 bases). Per the germline V gene, CDR1 is MNHNY and CDR2 is SVGAGI (reference sequence). V gave up 10 bases and J gave up 9 bases, with 10 bases separating them. CDR3 size: 10 residues. The CDR3 coding sequence is TGTGCCACCGGGGTGACTGAGCAGTTCTTC. Its translation: CATGVTEQFF.

This clonotype was observed many times. The CDR3 DNA reads TGCAGTGCTAGACTTCCGGCGACAGCTGGAAACACCATATATTTT. It yields the protein CSARLPATAGNTIYF. V and J are TRBV20-1 and TRBJ1-3; TRBD1 is a possible D gene (5 bases). The V and J ends lost 2 bases and 2 bases respectively, with 13 bases between them. The germline gives CDR1 DFQATT, CDR2 SNEGSKA (reference sequence). This CDR3 comprises 15 residues.

There are many counts of this clonotype. This sequence joins TRBV12-3 or TRBV12-4 and TRBJ2-5, with unresolved D. This CDR3 is 14 amino acids long. The ends were cut back, 3 bases at V and 2 bases at J, with 10 bases in the middle. Here the CDR3 DNA reads TGTGCCAGCAGTTTGTCGGGCCGACAAGAGACCCAGTACTTC. It encodes CASSLSGRQETQYF.

The chain has TRBV5-1 and TRBJ2-1; 11 bases match TRBD2. The junction had 5 bases not matched to a gene; V was cut back by 0 bases and J by 9 bases. The CDR3 loop spans 15 amino acids. CDR1 is SGHRS and CDR2 is YFSETQ in the germline V gene. CDR3 residues: CASSLEQTSGVEQFF. CDR3 DNA: TGCGCCAGCAGCTTGGAACAGACTAGCGGGGTTGAGCAGTTCTTC.

A few counts support this clonotype. The V call is TRBV6-5, the J call TRBJ2-5; 15 bases match TRBD2. Germline lookup yields CDR1 MNHEY and CDR2 SVGAGI. The CDR3 is 16 amino acids. With 5 bases clipped from V and 1 base from J, the junction kept 2 bases outside the gene matches. CDR3 coding DNA: TGTGCCAGCAGTGGGACTAGCGGGGGGTTCCAAGAGACCCAGTACTTC. This codes for CASSGTSGGFQETQYF.

V usage is TRBV5-1 and J usage is TRBJ2-1; maybe TRBD2 (5 bases). V lost 1 base and J 3 bases, leaving 11 bases between the germline ends. CDR1 and CDR2 from the germline V gene are SGHRS and YFSETQ. There are 15 residues in the CDR3. CDR3 amino acids: CASSLSIDYYNEQFF. The CDR3 region has the DNA TGCGCCAGCAGCTTGTCTATTGACTACTACAATGAGCAGTTCTTC.

The chain is built from TRBV12-3 or TRBV12-4 and TRBJ1-3; D unclear. The germline V and J ends were trimmed by 7 bases and 0 bases, with 13 bases remaining between them. The CDR3 is 15 residues long. CDR3 protein: CASTLTASSGNTIYF. The CDR3 region has the DNA TGTGCCAGCACCTTGACTGCTTCCTCTGGAAACACCATATATTTT.